This T cell receptor beta chain originates from a study of T cells in Graves' hyperthyroidism and ophthalmopathy. As for the study in general: Peripheral blood was collected at initial diagnosis, before any treatment.

If no ophthalmopathy progression occurred within 18 months, Graves' hyperthyroidism was stable. Broader study findings: Blood also showed most of the thyroid clonotypes that were expanded above 0.001.

There were TCR beta CDR3 regions amplified from RNA transcripts. HTBI primers drove first-round RT-PCR of the TCR CDR3. MiXCR was run by TCRdb on the multiplex PCR reads, yielding one entry per CDR3 protein. The table shows a few hundred thousand distinct CDR3 sequences, with less than 25% occurring only once. In the case of this clonotype: As yet, its antigen is unknown.

Germline values: CDR1 DFQATT, CDR2 SNEGSKA (reference sequence). There are 11 residues in the CDR3. Trimming pared 4 bases from V and 6 bases from J, leaving 10 bases between. The clonotype comes from a man between 18 and 35 years old with Graves' hyperthyroidism. Sequenced material: blood. J is TRBJ2-7 and V is TRBV20-1; possibly TRBD1 for D (6 bases). The CDR3 here is CSAKRGFEQYF. The CDR3 region has the DNA TGCAGTGCTAAAAGGGGGTTCGAGCAGTACTTC.